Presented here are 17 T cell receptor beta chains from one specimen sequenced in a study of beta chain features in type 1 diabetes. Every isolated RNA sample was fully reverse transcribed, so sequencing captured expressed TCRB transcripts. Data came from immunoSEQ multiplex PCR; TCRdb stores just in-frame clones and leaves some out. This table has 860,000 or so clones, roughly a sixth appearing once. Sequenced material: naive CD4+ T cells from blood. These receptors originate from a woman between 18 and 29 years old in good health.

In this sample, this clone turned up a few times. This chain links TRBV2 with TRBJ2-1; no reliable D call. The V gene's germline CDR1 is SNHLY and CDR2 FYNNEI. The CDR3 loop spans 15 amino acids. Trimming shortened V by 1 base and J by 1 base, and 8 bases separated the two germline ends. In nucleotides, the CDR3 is TGTGCCAGCAGTGAAGAGGGTAGTTCCTACAATGAGCAGTTCTTC. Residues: CASSEEGSSYNEQFF.

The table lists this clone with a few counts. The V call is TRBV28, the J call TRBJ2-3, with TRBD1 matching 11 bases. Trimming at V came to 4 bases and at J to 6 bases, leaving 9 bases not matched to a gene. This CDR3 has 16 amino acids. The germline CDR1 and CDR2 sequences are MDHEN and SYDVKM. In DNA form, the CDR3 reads TGTGCCAGCAGTTCGCGTGGACAGGGGGCTTCTGATACGCAGTATTTT. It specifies CASSSRGQGASDTQYF.

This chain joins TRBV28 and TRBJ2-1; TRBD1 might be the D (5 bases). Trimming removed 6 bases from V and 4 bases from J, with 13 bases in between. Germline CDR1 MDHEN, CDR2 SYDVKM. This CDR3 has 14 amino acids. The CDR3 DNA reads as TGTGCCAGCAGGCATTTGGACACTTACAATGAGCAGTTCTTC. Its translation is CASRHLDTYNEQFF.

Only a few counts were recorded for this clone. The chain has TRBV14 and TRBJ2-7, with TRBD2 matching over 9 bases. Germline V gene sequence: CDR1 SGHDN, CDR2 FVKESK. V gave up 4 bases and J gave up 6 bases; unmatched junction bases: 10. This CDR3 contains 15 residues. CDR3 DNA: TGTGCCAGCAGCCGCGGGACTAGCAGGGCTAGCGAGCAGTACTTC. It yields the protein CASSRGTSRASEQYF.

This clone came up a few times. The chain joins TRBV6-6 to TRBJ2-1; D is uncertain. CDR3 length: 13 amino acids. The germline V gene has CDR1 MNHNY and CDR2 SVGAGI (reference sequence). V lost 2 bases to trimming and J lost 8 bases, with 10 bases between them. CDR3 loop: CASSYRLPDEQFF. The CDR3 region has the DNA TGTGCCAGCAGTTACCGACTCCCCGATGAGCAGTTCTTC.

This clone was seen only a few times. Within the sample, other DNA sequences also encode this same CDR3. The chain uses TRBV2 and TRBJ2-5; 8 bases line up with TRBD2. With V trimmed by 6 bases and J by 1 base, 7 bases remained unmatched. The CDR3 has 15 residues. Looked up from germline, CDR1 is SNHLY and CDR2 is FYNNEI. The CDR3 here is CASRARTSGQETQYF. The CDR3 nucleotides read TGTGCCAGCAGGGCAAGAACTAGCGGCCAAGAGACCCAGTACTTC.

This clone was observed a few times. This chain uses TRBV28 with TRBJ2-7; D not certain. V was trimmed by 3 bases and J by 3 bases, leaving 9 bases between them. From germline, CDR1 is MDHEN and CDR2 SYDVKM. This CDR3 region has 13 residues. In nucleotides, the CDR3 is TGTGCCAGCAGTTTTCGTCTTCACTACGAGCAGTACTTC. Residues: CASSFRLHYEQYF.

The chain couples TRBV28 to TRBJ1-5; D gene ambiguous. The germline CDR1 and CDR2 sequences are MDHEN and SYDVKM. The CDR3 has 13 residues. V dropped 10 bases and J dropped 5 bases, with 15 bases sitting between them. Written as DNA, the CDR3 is TGTGCCATCTCGACCGACTCCCATCAGCCCCAGCATTTT. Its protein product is CAISTDSHQPQHF.

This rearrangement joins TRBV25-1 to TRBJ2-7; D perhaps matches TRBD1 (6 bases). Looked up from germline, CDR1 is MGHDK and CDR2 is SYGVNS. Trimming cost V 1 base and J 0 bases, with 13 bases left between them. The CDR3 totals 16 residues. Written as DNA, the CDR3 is TGTGCCAGCAGTGAATTGGGCCCACAGGGCTCCTACGAGCAGTACTTC. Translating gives CASSELGPQGSYEQYF.

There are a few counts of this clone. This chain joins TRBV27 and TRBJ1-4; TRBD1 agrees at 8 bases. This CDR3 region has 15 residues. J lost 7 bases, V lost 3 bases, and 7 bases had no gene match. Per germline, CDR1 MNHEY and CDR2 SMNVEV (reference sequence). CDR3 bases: TGTGCCAGCAGTTTTCAGGGGGCAGTGTCTGAAAAACTGTTTTTT. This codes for CASSFQGAVSEKLFF. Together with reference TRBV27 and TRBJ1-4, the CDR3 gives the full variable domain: EAQVTQNPRYLITVTGKKLTVTCSQNMNHEYMSWYRQDPGLGLRQIYYSMNVEVTDKGDVPEGYKVSRKEKRNFPLILESPSPNQTSLYFCASSFQGAVSEKLFFGSGTQLSVL.

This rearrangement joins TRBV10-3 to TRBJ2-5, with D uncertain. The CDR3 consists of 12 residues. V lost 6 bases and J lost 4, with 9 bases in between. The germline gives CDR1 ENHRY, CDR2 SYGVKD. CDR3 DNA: TGTGCCATCAGCGGGCAGCGAGAGACCCAGTACTTC. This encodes CAISGQRETQYF.

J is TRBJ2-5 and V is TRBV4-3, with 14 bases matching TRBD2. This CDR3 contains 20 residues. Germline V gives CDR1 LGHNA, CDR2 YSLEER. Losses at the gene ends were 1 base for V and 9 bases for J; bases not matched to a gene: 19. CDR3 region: CASSQVYGTGTSGSREAQYF. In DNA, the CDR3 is TGCGCCAGCAGCCAAGTGTATGGAACCGGGACTAGCGGGAGCCGGGAGGCCCAGTACTTC.

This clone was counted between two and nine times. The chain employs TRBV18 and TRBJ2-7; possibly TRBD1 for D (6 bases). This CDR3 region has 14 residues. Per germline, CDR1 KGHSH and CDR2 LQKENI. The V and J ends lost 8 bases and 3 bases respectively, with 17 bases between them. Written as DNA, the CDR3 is TGTGCCAGCACCTACGGGGACACAGGCTACGAGCAGTACTTC. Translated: CASTYGDTGYEQYF.

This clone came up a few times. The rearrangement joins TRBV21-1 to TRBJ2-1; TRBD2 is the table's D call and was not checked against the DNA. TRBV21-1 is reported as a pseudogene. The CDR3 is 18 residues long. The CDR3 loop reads CASSKPSRESIPYNEQFF. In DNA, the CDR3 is TGTGCCAGCAGCAAGCCGTCGCGGGAGTCCATCCCCTACAATGAGCAGTTCTTC.

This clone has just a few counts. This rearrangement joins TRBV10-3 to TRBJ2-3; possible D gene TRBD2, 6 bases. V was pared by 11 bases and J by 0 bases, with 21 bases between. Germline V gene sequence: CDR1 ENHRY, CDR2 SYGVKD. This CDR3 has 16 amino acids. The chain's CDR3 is CAASVENGASTDTQYF. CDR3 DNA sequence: TGTGCCGCTAGCGTCGAAAATGGTGCTAGCACAGATACGCAGTATTTT.

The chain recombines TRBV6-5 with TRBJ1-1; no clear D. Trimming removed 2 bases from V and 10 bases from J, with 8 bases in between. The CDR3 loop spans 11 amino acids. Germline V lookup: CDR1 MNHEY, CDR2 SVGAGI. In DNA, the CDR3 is TGTGCCAGCAGTTACCCCGGTGGAGCTTTCTTT. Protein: CASSYPGGAFF.

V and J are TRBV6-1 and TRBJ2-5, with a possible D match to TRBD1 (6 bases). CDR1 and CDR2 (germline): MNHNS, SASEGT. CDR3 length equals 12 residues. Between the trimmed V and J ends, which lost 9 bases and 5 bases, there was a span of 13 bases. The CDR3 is CASNRAWETQYF. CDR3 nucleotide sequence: TGTGCCAGTAACAGGGCTTGGGAGACCCAGTACTTC.